The 32 T cell receptor beta chains listed next were all sequenced from one sample in a study of cytomegalovirus exposure and HLA in healthy donors. The PCR contained 60 Vbeta and 13 Jbeta primers. Profiled with immunoSEQ multiplex PCR; TCRdb holds only in-frame clones, not every one. The sample carries more than 100,000 clones, more than 60% recorded once. Sequenced: PBMCs. Every receptor here comes from a man aged 18 to 30 in good health and CMV-seronegative.

The chain links TRBV4-3 to TRBJ1-1, with unresolved D. CDR1 is LGHNA, CDR2 YSLEER, per germline. The CDR3 length is 14 residues. V was clipped by 3 bases and J by 6 bases, with 14 bases between them. This chain's CDR3 is CASSHSGSSAEAFF. DNA of the CDR3: TGCGCCAGCAGCCATTCGGGGTCGAGCGCTGAAGCTTTCTTT.

V is TRBV28 and J is TRBJ1-1, with 8 bases aligning to TRBD1. Germline V gene data show CDR1 as MDHEN and CDR2 as SYDVKM. The CDR3 contains 14 residues. Losses at the gene ends were 2 bases for V and 8 bases for J; bases not matched to a gene: 7. In DNA form, the CDR3 reads TGTGCCAGCAGTTTAGTTGGACAGGGCCTAGAAGCTTTCTTT. This gives the protein CASSLVGQGLEAFF.

The V and J genes are TRBV7-6 and TRBJ2-1; a possible D gene is TRBD2 (5 bases). V lost 1 base and J lost 2, with 9 bases in between. Germline V gene data show CDR1 as SGHVS and CDR2 as FNYEAQ. The CDR3 is 15 residues long. CDR3 in DNA: TGTGCCAGCAGCTTAGGAGGGTCACCCTACAATGAGCAGTTCTTC. Protein product: CASSLGGSPYNEQFF. Full variable domain (remainder filled in from reference TRBV7-6 and TRBJ2-1): GAGVSQSPRYKVTKRGQDVALRCDPISGHVSLYWYRQALGQGPEFLTYFNYEAQQDKSGLPNDRFSAERPEGSISTLTIQRTEQRDSAMYRCASSLGGSPYNEQFFGPGTRLTVL.

The chain carries TRBV16 and TRBJ2-1; D may be TRBD1 (5 bases). Trimming took off 3 bases at V and 9 bases at J, with 12 bases between the two ends. Germline V gene lookup returns CDR1 KGHSY and CDR2 FQNENV. The CDR3 has 13 amino acids. This CDR3 is CASSHFGAREQFF. The CDR3 nucleotides are TGTGCCAGCAGCCATTTTGGGGCGCGTGAGCAGTTCTTC.

This clone has a single count. This chain links TRBV15 with TRBJ1-1, with 7 bases that match TRBD1. The V and J ends lost 3 bases and 7 bases, in that order; junction bases with no gene match: 5. The germline gives CDR1 LNHNV, CDR2 YYDKDF (reference sequence). CDR3 length: 13 residues. The CDR3 sequence is CATSRDRTHEAFF. For the CDR3, the DNA is TGTGCCACCAGCAGGGACAGGACCCATGAAGCTTTCTTT.

J is TRBJ2-7 and V is TRBV30; D not resolved. CDR1 is GTSNPN, CDR2 SVGIG, per germline (reference sequence). CDR3 length: 12 amino acids. Between the trimmed V and J ends, which lost 3 bases and 0 bases, there was a span of 6 bases. The CDR3 nucleotides read TGTGCCTGGAGCCGCAGCTCCTACGAGCAGTACTTC. Its translation is CAWSRSSYEQYF.

This chain links TRBV30 with TRBJ2-7, with D tentatively TRBD2 (6 bases). Germline V gene sequence: CDR1 GTSNPN, CDR2 SVGIG (reference sequence). This CDR3 is built from 14 residues. Trimming stripped 0 bases from V and 4 bases from J, with 13 bases between. DNA of the CDR3: TGTGCCTGGAGTGTACGGGCGGGATTGTACGAGCAGTACTTC. Translation gives CAWSVRAGLYEQYF.

The chain joins TRBV18 to TRBJ2-4, with D possibly being TRBD2 (5 bases). The CDR3 consists of 14 residues. Germline CDR1 KGHSH, CDR2 LQKENI. The V and J ends lost 1 base and 8 bases respectively, with 12 bases between them. CDR3 DNA sequence: TGTGCCAGCTCACCACTACGGGGAAGGGACATTCAGTACTTC. Amino acid sequence: CASSPLRGRDIQYF.

V and J are TRBV9 and TRBJ1-1; 7 nucleotides agree with TRBD1. CDR1 is SGDLS and CDR2 is YYNGEE in the germline V gene. V lost 0 bases to trimming and J lost 5 bases; unmatched junction nucleotides: 7. The length of the CDR3 is 15 residues. The CDR3 loop is CASSVGGGTGTEAFF. The CDR3, as DNA: TGTGCCAGCAGCGTAGGAGGGGGCACGGGGACTGAAGCTTTCTTT.

The rearrangement uses TRBV6-6 and TRBJ1-4; D ambiguous. The germline V and J ends were trimmed by 7 bases and 4 bases, with 13 bases remaining between them. The CDR3 spans 14 residues. From germline, CDR1 is MNHNY and CDR2 SVGAGI (reference sequence). CDR3 residues: CASKASGLNEKLFF. DNA for the CDR3: TGTGCCAGCAAGGCAAGTGGGCTTAATGAAAAACTGTTTTTT.

This clone has a single count. One end of the junction fails to match germline, which may point to a read error. The chain carries TRBV19 and TRBJ2-1; 7 bases match TRBD1. Germline CDR1 reads LNHDA; CDR2 reads SQIVND (reference sequence). CDR3 size: 14 residues. CDR3 in amino acids: CASSIRDRANAQFF. Here the CDR3 DNA reads TGTGCCAGTAGTATCAGAGACAGGGCCAATGCGCAGTTCTTC.

Only one count was recorded for this clone. The chain couples TRBV2 to TRBJ1-4; D not resolved. CDR1 is SNHLY, CDR2 FYNNEI, per germline. V lost 7 bases to trimming and J lost 8 bases, with 14 bases between them. This CDR3 spans 13 amino acids. The CDR3 loop reads CASTRNFAEKLFF. The DNA for the CDR3 is TGTGCCAGCACCAGGAACTTCGCCGAAAAACTGTTTTTT.

The chain combines TRBV5-1 with TRBJ2-7, with D perhaps matching TRBD1 (6 bases). Germline V gene lookup returns CDR1 SGHRS and CDR2 YFSETQ. This CDR3 contains 13 residues. The V end was cut by 5 bases, the J end by 5 bases, with 14 bases between. In nucleotides, the CDR3 is TGCGCCAGCAGTTTACAGGGTTTGGACGAGCAGTACTTC. It yields the protein CASSLQGLDEQYF.

The V and J genes are TRBV10-3 and TRBJ1-1; weak D call: TRBD1 (5 bases). Trimming left V 1 base short and J 2 bases short, with 14 bases between. There are 16 residues in the CDR3. Germline V lookup: CDR1 ENHRY, CDR2 SYGVKD. The CDR3 spells CAISEFNRQGNTEAFF. The CDR3 DNA sequence: TGTGCCATCAGTGAGTTTAACAGGCAGGGAAACACTGAAGCTTTCTTT.

This clone was observed a handful of times. The chain has TRBV14 and TRBJ1-5, with D possibly being TRBD1 (6 bases). The CDR3 runs 13 residues. The V and J ends lost 2 bases and 11 bases respectively, with 13 bases between them. Germline CDR1 reads SGHDN; CDR2 reads FVKESK. The CDR3 DNA sequence: TGTGCCAGCAGCCAATCCTACAGGGCGGCCCAGCATTTT. Amino acids: CASSQSYRAAQHF.

V is TRBV15 and J is TRBJ2-7; D is undetermined. This CDR3 is 11 amino acids long. Germline V gives CDR1 LNHNV, CDR2 YYDKDF (reference sequence). Trimming shortened V by 3 bases and J by 4 bases, and 4 bases separated the two germline ends. CDR3 DNA: TGTGCCACCAGCAGCTTTTACGAGCAGTACTTC. This gives the protein CATSSFYEQYF.

This sequence joins TRBV27 and TRBJ2-5, with 9 bases that match TRBD2. With 5 bases clipped from V and 3 bases from J, the junction kept 1 base outside the gene matches. This CDR3 region has 13 residues. Germline values: CDR1 MNHEY, CDR2 SMNVEV (reference sequence). The CDR3, as DNA: TGTGCCAGCAGTAAGCGGGGGGAAGAGACCCAGTACTTC. This codes for CASSKRGEETQYF.

This chain joins TRBV5-4 and TRBJ2-1, with TRBD1 matching over 10 bases. CDR3 length equals 14 residues. Germline V CDR1 and CDR2: SGHNT, YYREEE (reference sequence). V shed 2 bases, J shed 8 bases, and the junction held 4 bases outside the gene matches. CDR3 coding DNA: TGTGCCAGCAGCTTCGGGACAGGGGATCATGAGCAGTTCTTC. It translates to CASSFGTGDHEQFF.

This clone has a single count. The junction departs from germline at one end; a sequencing error may be responsible. This sequence joins TRBV10-3 and TRBJ1-1; D may be TRBD1 (5 bases). This CDR3 contains 16 residues. Germline V CDR1 and CDR2: ENHRY, SYGVKD. In nucleotides, the CDR3 is TGTGCCATCGGTGAGTCCTGGGGCGGATTGAACACTGAAGCTTTCTTT. Protein sequence: CAIGESWGGLNTEAFF.

This clone was seen a few times. The CDR3 spells CASSSTGGIGNEQFF. In DNA, the CDR3 is TGTGCCAGCAGTTCAACAGGGGGCATCGGCAATGAGCAGTTCTTC. This chain joins TRBV11-2 and TRBJ2-1; 9 nucleotides align to TRBD1. V dropped 6 bases and J dropped 6; count of bases not matched to a gene: 9. Germline V gene sequence: CDR1 SGHAT, CDR2 FQNNGV. The CDR3 is 15 amino acids.

This clone was recorded a few times. The V call is TRBV6-5, the J call TRBJ1-4; D unclear. V lost 0 bases to trimming and J lost 7 bases, with 12 bases between them. The CDR3 totals 15 residues. Germline V lookup: CDR1 MNHEY, CDR2 SVGAGI. CDR3 coding DNA: TGTGCCAGCAGTTACTCGCGCTCCCGTGGTGAAAAACTGTTTTTT. Translated: CASSYSRSRGEKLFF.

The chain carries TRBV19 and TRBJ1-5; D possibly corresponds to TRBD1 (6 bases). Trimming pared 1 base from V and 0 bases from J, leaving 19 bases between. This CDR3 contains 19 residues. Germline V CDR1 and CDR2: LNHDA, SQIVND (reference sequence). For the CDR3, the DNA is TGTGCCAGTAGTATAGTGGTGTCTACAGGGCCATATAGCAATCAGCCCCAGCATTTT. It is translated as CASSIVVSTGPYSNQPQHF. Full variable domain (remainder filled in from reference TRBV19 and TRBJ1-5): DGGITQSPKYLFRKEGQNVTLSCEQNLNHDAMYWYRQDPGQGLRLIYYSQIVNDFQKGDIAEGYSVSREKKESFPLTVTSAQKNPTAFYLCASSIVVSTGPYSNQPQHFGDGTRLSIL.

Here the CDR3 DNA reads TGTGCCACCAGCAGAGTATTGGGACTGTCTGGCTACACCTTC. It yields the protein CATSRVLGLSGYTF. The chain carries TRBV15 and TRBJ1-2; D perhaps matches TRBD1 (5 bases). This CDR3 is 14 amino acids long. The germline gives CDR1 LNHNV, CDR2 YYDKDF (reference sequence). Between the trimmed V and J ends, which lost 1 base and 7 bases, there was a span of 13 bases. The full variable domain, completed using reference TRBV15 and TRBJ1-2, is DAMVIQNPRYQVTQFGKPVTLSCSQTLNHNVMYWYQQKSSQAPKLLFHYYDKDFNNEADTPDNFQSRRPNTSFCFLDIRSPGLGDTAMYLCATSRVLGLSGYTFGSGTRLTVV.

The chain employs TRBV11-2 and TRBJ2-1; the D gene is possibly TRBD2 (7 bases). The CDR3 extends over 16 amino acids. CDR1 SGHAT and CDR2 FQNNGV come from the germline V gene. Deletions cut 1 base from V and 6 bases from J, with 16 bases between. As DNA, the CDR3 is TGTGCCAGCAGCTTAGTAGGGGGGGCCTTGGTCAATGAGCAGTTCTTC. It yields the protein CASSLVGGALVNEQFF.

The chain employs TRBV7-2 and TRBJ2-3; 7 nucleotides line up with TRBD2. Germline V gene lookup returns CDR1 SGHTA and CDR2 FQGNSA. This CDR3 contains 16 residues. Trimming removed 1 base from V and 2 bases from J; junction bases left unmatched: 6. Written as DNA, the CDR3 is TGTGCCAGCAGCTTAGGGGGGGGGAGGGACACAGATACGCAGTATTTT. This codes for CASSLGGGRDTDTQYF.

In DNA, the CDR3 is TGTGCCAGCAGCCTCCGACAGAATAACTATGGCTACACCTTC. Encoded protein: CASSLRQNNYGYTF. This chain joins TRBV7-2 and TRBJ1-2, with D possibly TRBD1 on 5 matching bases. Germline loops: CDR1 SGHTA, CDR2 FQGNSA. The CDR3 contains 14 residues. Trimming removed 5 bases at V and 1 base at J, with 11 bases between. The variable domain in full, completed from reference TRBV7-2 and TRBJ1-2, reads GAGVSQSPSNKVTEKGKDVELRCDPISGHTALYWYRQSLGQGLEFLIYFQGNSAPDKSGLPSDRFSAERTGGSVSTLTIQRTQQEDSAVYLCASSLRQNNYGYTFGSGTRLTVV.

The V call is TRBV10-3, the J call TRBJ2-1, with 11 positions matching TRBD2. CDR3 length equals 14 residues. The germline CDR1 and CDR2 sequences are ENHRY and SYGVKD. V lost 3 bases to trimming and J lost 8 bases; unmatched junction nucleotides: 3. Written as DNA, the CDR3 is TGTGCCATCAGTGAAACTAGCGGGAGCGATGAGCAGTTCTTC. It translates to CAISETSGSDEQFF.

This clone has just a few counts. J is TRBJ1-3 and V is TRBV28; D gene ambiguous. The CDR3 consists of 16 residues. Germline CDR1 reads MDHEN; CDR2 reads SYDVKM. The germline V and J ends were trimmed by 4 bases and 0 bases, with 13 bases remaining between them. CDR3 amino acids: CASSSPALSSGNTIYF. The CDR3 coding sequence is TGTGCCAGCAGTTCTCCCGCCCTATCCTCTGGAAACACCATATATTTT.

V usage is TRBV18 and J usage is TRBJ1-2; maybe TRBD1 (5 bases). Trimming took off 3 bases at V and 4 bases at J, with 9 bases between the two ends. Germline CDR1 and CDR2: KGHSH and LQKENI. This CDR3 is 13 amino acids long. DNA of the CDR3: TGTGCCAGCTCACCGGGGGGTTCCTATGGCTACACCTTC. Its protein is CASSPGGSYGYTF.

V is TRBV30 and J is TRBJ2-3; weak D call: TRBD1 (5 bases). This CDR3 is 14 amino acids long. Germline V lookup: CDR1 GTSNPN, CDR2 SVGIG (reference sequence). V lost 3 bases and J lost 3, with 13 bases in between. The CDR3 is CAWRGAGRTDTQYF. In DNA, the CDR3 is TGTGCCTGGAGAGGGGCAGGGCGGACAGATACGCAGTATTTT.

The rearrangement joins TRBV6-5 to TRBJ1-6, with D possibly matching TRBD1 (5 bases). CDR1 MNHEY and CDR2 SVGAGI come from the germline V gene. CDR3 length: 14 residues. Between the trimmed V and J ends, which lost 2 bases and 8 bases, there was a span of 10 bases. The CDR3 DNA reads TGTGCCAGCAGTTACAGGGGCCAAGATTCACCCCTCCACTTT. Translation gives CASSYRGQDSPLHF.

J is TRBJ1-1 and V is TRBV5-5, with no clear D. Germline V gene lookup returns CDR1 SGHKS and CDR2 YYEKEE (reference sequence). Trimming took off 1 base at V and 0 bases at J, with 10 bases between the two ends. This CDR3 has 15 amino acids. The CDR3 sequence: CASSLWQAMNTEAFF. CDR3 nucleotides: TGTGCCAGCAGCTTGTGGCAGGCCATGAACACTGAAGCTTTCTTT.